These 9 T cell receptor beta chains were all obtained from the same sample, sequenced in a study of Graves' ophthalmopathy and Graves' hyperthyroidism. The study amplified TCR beta CDR3 regions using RNA transcripts. The first round was an RT-PCR with HTBI primers, and the second round was a multiplex PCR. TCRdb reprocessed the multiplex PCR reads via MiXCR and lists one record per CDR3 protein. The sample contains about 550,000 distinct CDR3 sequences, about 35% of which appear only once. The material sequenced was peripheral blood or thyroid tissue (not recorded which). Every receptor here comes from an adult man with Graves' hyperthyroidism.

The rearrangement uses TRBV29-1 and TRBJ1-2; TRBD1 is a possible D gene (5 bases). The CDR3 extends over 12 amino acids. The germline gives CDR1 SQVTM, CDR2 ANQGSEA. Trimming shortened V by 7 bases and J by 2 bases, and 11 bases separated the two germline ends. The CDR3 DNA reads TGCAGCGCGCAGGGTCCCAACTATGGCTACACCTTC. Translation: CSAQGPNYGYTF.

This clonotype was seen ten or more times. The J gene is TRBJ1-1, the V gene TRBV20-1; unclear D gene. Germline CDR1 is DFQATT and CDR2 is SNEGSKA (reference sequence). This CDR3 is built from 14 residues. V was cut by 0 bases and J by 0 bases, with 8 bases left in between. The CDR3 DNA is TGCAGTGCTAGAGACGCTCACGTGAACACTGAAGCTTTCTTT. Its protein product is CSARDAHVNTEAFF.

This chain joins TRBV2 and TRBJ1-1; 10 bases map to TRBD1. CDR1 is SNHLY and CDR2 is FYNNEI in the germline V gene. This CDR3 has 14 amino acids. The ends lost 5 bases at V and 6 bases at J; junction bases unmatched: 6. The CDR3 DNA reads TGTGCCAGCAGTTTACTTGGGACAGGGGCTGAAGCTTTCTTT. Residues: CASSLLGTGAEAFF.

There are many counts of this clonotype. The J gene is TRBJ2-7, the V gene TRBV6-5; a weak D match, TRBD1 (5 bases). Per the germline V gene, CDR1 is MNHEY and CDR2 is SVGAGI. The V end was cut by 6 bases, the J end by 1 base, with 10 bases between. The CDR3 has 13 residues. The DNA of the CDR3 is TGTGCCAGCAGCGCAGGGTCGTCCTACGAGCAGTACTTC. Protein sequence: CASSAGSSYEQYF.

This clonotype has just a few counts. CDR3 coding DNA: TGTGCCACCAGTGATTCTAGCGGGAGCTCTTGGACCGGGGAGCTGTTTTTT. Residues: CATSDSSGSSWTGELFF. The V call is TRBV24-1, the J call TRBJ2-2; TRBD2 aligns across 10 bases. J lost 5 bases, V lost 2 bases, and 7 bases had no gene match. The CDR3 runs to 17 residues. CDR1 is KGHDR, CDR2 SFDVKD, per germline.

This clonotype appeared many times. The V and J genes are TRBV29-1 and TRBJ1-2; 8 bases line up with TRBD1. The CDR3 extends over 14 amino acids. The V gene end was trimmed by 3 bases and the J gene end by 4 bases; junction bases not matched to a gene: 7. The V gene's germline CDR1 is SQVTM and CDR2 ANQGSEA. The CDR3 sequence: CSVESKGQGYGYTF. As DNA, the CDR3 is TGCAGCGTTGAGTCTAAAGGACAGGGCTATGGCTACACCTTC. Filled out from reference TRBV29-1 and TRBJ1-2, the complete variable domain reads SAVISQKPSRDICQRGTSLTIQCQVDSQVTMMFWYRQQPGQSLTLIATANQGSEATYESGFVIDKFPISRPNLTFSTLTVSNMSPEDSSIYLCSVESKGQGYGYTFGSGTRLTVV.

CDR3 DNA: TGCAGTGCTGCTAGCGGGAGAAAAAACATTCAGTACTTC. It is translated as CSAASGRKNIQYF. V is TRBV20-1 and J is TRBJ2-4, with 10 bases matching TRBD2. Germline assignment: CDR1 DFQATT and CDR2 SNEGSKA (reference sequence). This CDR3 has 13 amino acids. With V trimmed by 5 bases and J by 4 bases, 2 bases remained unmatched.

With respect to this clonotype: A much larger clone is a single base away; this may be a read error. The chain couples TRBV29-1 to TRBJ2-7; 7 bases are a match to TRBD2. Germline V gives CDR1 SQVTM, CDR2 ANQGSEA. This CDR3 has 14 residues. The CDR3 region has the DNA TGCAGTGCTAGAGATCTAGCGGAGGCCTACGAGCAGTACTTC. This gives the protein CSARDLAEAYEQYF.

As regards this clonotype: A read error is possible here, since a much larger clone lies one base away. V is TRBV2 and J is TRBJ1-2; TRBD1 matches 9 bases. CDR3 size: 15 residues. Germline assignment: CDR1 SNHLY and CDR2 FYNNEI. The CDR3 nucleotides read TGTGCCAGCAGTCGAGGGACAGGGAATAACCATGGCTACACCTTC. It translates to CASSRGTGNNHGYTF.